One and the same sample provided the 12 T cell receptor beta chains below, sequenced in a study of T-cell memory formation after mild COVID-19. TCRdb re-derived calls from the 5' RACE reads in MiXCR, one entry per CDR3 protein. The sample lists roughly 620,000 distinct CDR3 sequences; around 17% were seen once. The sample taken for sequencing was PBMCs or a T cell subset sorted from them (not recorded which). These receptors originate from an adult woman who had mild COVID-19 (a few samples of this study predate the infection). Cell type and time point are not known.

The chain has TRBV6-6 and TRBJ2-5; TRBD2 matches at 13 bases. The germline gives CDR1 MNHNY, CDR2 SVGAGI (reference sequence). The CDR3 extends over 15 amino acids. The trim removed 7 bases at V and 4 bases at J, leaving 6 bases unmatched. The CDR3 bases are TGTGCCAGCAACCCCGGGACTAGCGGGGTAGAGACCCAGTACTTC. Protein product: CASNPGTSGVETQYF.

The rearrangement links TRBV6-2 or TRBV6-3 to TRBJ2-7; D uncertain. The CDR3 is 13 residues long. The germline gives CDR1 MNHEY, CDR2 SVGEGT. Trimming shortened V by 0 bases and J by 6 bases, and 9 bases separated the two germline ends. The CDR3 region is CASSYSTGVEQYF. For the CDR3, the DNA is TGTGCCAGCAGTTACTCGACTGGGGTCGAGCAGTACTTC.

This rearrangement joins TRBV7-8 to TRBJ2-7; TRBD2 might be the D (6 bases). Trimming took 1 base from V and 0 from J, leaving 10 bases between them. CDR1 SGHVS and CDR2 FQNEAQ come from the germline V gene. The CDR3 is made up of 15 amino acids. The CDR3 DNA sequence: TGTGCCAGCAGCTTAGGCGGAGGGACCTCCTACGAGCAGTACTTC. It specifies CASSLGGGTSYEQYF.

The V call is TRBV7-3, the J call TRBJ2-3, with 8 bases lining up with TRBD1. V was pared by 1 base and J by 0 bases, with 9 bases of the junction left unmatched. CDR1 is SGHTA, CDR2 FQGTGA, per germline. The CDR3 covers 18 residues. DNA of the CDR3: TGTGCCAGCAGCTTAAGAGGGGGACAGGATTCTAGCACAGATACGCAGTATTTT. Translated: CASSLRGGQDSSTDTQYF.

The chain combines TRBV4-1 with TRBJ1-1; TRBD1 might be the D (5 bases). Trimming left V 4 bases short and J 6 bases short, with 12 bases between. CDR1 and CDR2 from the germline V gene are MGHRA and YSYEKL. This CDR3 spans 13 amino acids. CDR3 DNA: TGCGCCAGCAGCCGGGGGACGTATCCTGAAGCTTTCTTT. Its translation: CASSRGTYPEAFF.

The V and J genes are TRBV2 and TRBJ2-3; D call uncertain. The CDR3 spans 14 residues. Germline values: CDR1 SNHLY, CDR2 FYNNEI. V was trimmed by 6 bases and J by 8 bases, leaving 18 bases between them. CDR3 sequence (DNA): TGTGCCAGCAGCGCGACACCTCGCTTTAGTACGCAGTATTTT. Amino acid sequence: CASSATPRFSTQYF.

This clonotype was picked up a small number of times. The rearrangement uses TRBV20-1 and TRBJ2-5; 8 bases map to TRBD2. The CDR3 loop spans 13 amino acids. Germline V gives CDR1 DFQATT, CDR2 SNEGSKA (reference sequence). The ends lost 3 bases at V and 4 bases at J; junction bases unmatched: 4. DNA for the CDR3: TGCAGTGCTAGTAGTAGCGGGGCAGAGACCCAGTACTTC. Its protein is CSASSSGAETQYF.

This clonotype was counted a few times. This rearrangement joins TRBV3-1 to TRBJ2-1; 8 positions match TRBD1. From germline, CDR1 is LGHDT and CDR2 YNNKEL (reference sequence). Trimming at V came to 3 bases and at J to 0 bases, leaving 19 bases not matched to a gene. This CDR3 is 21 amino acids long. The CDR3 region has the DNA TGTGCCAGCAGCCAGGAGTCCGGGACAGGCGTAGCCCTCAGCTCCTACAATGAGCAGTTCTTC. It yields the protein CASSQESGTGVALSSYNEQFF.

Only a few counts were recorded for this clonotype. The rearrangement joins TRBV12-3 or TRBV12-4 to TRBJ1-4, with D perhaps TRBD1 (5 bases). This CDR3 is 15 amino acids long. Trimming pared 5 bases from V and 7 bases from J, leaving 17 bases between. As DNA, the CDR3 is TGTGCCAGCAGTCCAATGGGGGGGGAGAGTGAAAAACTGTTTTTT. This translates into CASSPMGGESEKLFF.

The gene calls are TRBV7-6 and TRBJ2-5; no reliable D call. This CDR3 contains 14 residues. Germline V gene lookup returns CDR1 SGHVS and CDR2 FNYEAQ. V was pared by 3 bases and J by 5 bases, with 13 bases between. The CDR3 nucleotides read TGTGCCAGCAGCTTCCCCTCCATGGCGGAGACCCAGTACTTC. Translation gives CASSFPSMAETQYF.

The chain joins TRBV3-1 to TRBJ2-1; D is undetermined. The CDR3 sequence is 13 residues long. The V gene's germline CDR1 is LGHDT and CDR2 YNNKEL (reference sequence). Trimming took 0 bases from V and 5 from J, leaving 5 bases between them. CDR3 protein: CASSQDFNNEQFF. The CDR3 nucleotides read TGTGCCAGCAGCCAAGACTTTAACAATGAGCAGTTCTTC.

This clonotype was counted only a few times. V and J are TRBV5-1 and TRBJ1-1; 7 bases are shared with TRBD1. Germline lookup yields CDR1 SGHRS and CDR2 YFSETQ. The CDR3 sequence is 16 residues long. With 0 bases clipped from V and 6 bases from J, the junction kept 11 bases outside the gene matches. The CDR3 here is CASSLVSGGPSAEAFF. The CDR3, as DNA: TGCGCCAGCAGCTTGGTTTCAGGGGGGCCTTCGGCTGAAGCTTTCTTT.